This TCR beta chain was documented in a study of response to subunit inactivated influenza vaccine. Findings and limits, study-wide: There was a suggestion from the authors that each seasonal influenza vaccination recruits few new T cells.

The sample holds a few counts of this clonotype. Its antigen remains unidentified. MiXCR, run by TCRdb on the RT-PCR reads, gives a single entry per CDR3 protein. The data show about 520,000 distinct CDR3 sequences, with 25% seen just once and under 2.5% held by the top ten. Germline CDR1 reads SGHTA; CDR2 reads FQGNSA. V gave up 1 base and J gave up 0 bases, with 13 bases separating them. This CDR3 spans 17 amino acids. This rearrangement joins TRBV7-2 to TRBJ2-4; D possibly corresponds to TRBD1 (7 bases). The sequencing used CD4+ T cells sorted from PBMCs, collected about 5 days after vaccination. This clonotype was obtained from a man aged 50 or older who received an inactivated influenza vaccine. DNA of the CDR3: TGTGCCAGCAGCTTAGGGGCAGGGGGGCTAGCCAAAAACATTCAGTACTTC. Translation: CASSLGAGGLAKNIQYF.